The present T cell receptor beta chain was sequenced within a study of blood T cell repertoires in COVID-19. CDR3 size: 15 residues. V lost 6 bases, J lost 0 bases, and 11 bases lay in between. Germline lookup yields CDR1 KGHDR and CDR2 SFDVKD. Sequencing used immunoSEQ multiplex PCR; TCRdb keeps in-frame clones, though not all of them. The sample includes roughly 65,000 clones, roughly 86% of them seen just once. Input material: peripheral blood. The origin of this receptor is a man aged 50 or older with acute or convalescent COVID-19. V is TRBV24-1 and J is TRBJ1-5; D perhaps matches TRBD1 (5 bases). The DNA for the CDR3 is TGTGCCACCAGTCCCGGGGGGGATAGCAATCAGCCCCAGCATTTT. It translates to CATSPGGDSNQPQHF.